This T cell receptor (beta chain) derives from a study of shared clonotypes between healthy human individuals. This clone occurred once. Trimming cost V 1 base and J 0 bases; bases outside gene matches: 1. CDR1 is SEHNR, CDR2 FQNEAQ, per germline (reference sequence). The CDR3 spans 16 residues. Clones were sequenced by immunoSEQ multiplex PCR, and TCRdb holds only the in-frame ones, with some missing. The sample carries about 2 million clones, about 95% recorded once. The chain recombines TRBV7-9 with TRBJ2-1; the match to TRBD1 covers 9 bases. The sample comprised naive CD4+ T cells sorted from blood. Stated subset: CD45RA+ positively selected. The sequence came from a man aged 18 to 35 in good health. The CDR3 reads CASSLETGGSYNEQFF. The CDR3, as DNA: TGTGCCAGCAGCTTAGAGACAGGGGGCTCCTACAATGAGCAGTTCTTC.